The 5 T cell receptor beta chains in this list originate from one sample, sequenced in a study of blood T cell repertoires in COVID-19. Repertoires were generated with immunoSEQ multiplex PCR, while TCRdb's copy carries only in-frame clones and drops some. The data contain 150,000 to 200,000 clones, around four fifths of them singletons. The source material was peripheral blood. The receptors were gathered from a human donor in a cohort sampled during active COVID-19.

The chain is built from TRBV19 and TRBJ2-7, with a weak D call TRBD2 (5 bases). Germline lookup yields CDR1 LNHDA and CDR2 SQIVND (reference sequence). The ends were cut back, 1 base at V and 3 bases at J, with 13 bases in the middle. This CDR3 is built from 15 residues. CDR3 nucleotide sequence: TGTGCCAGTAGTATAGGTCCTAGCCCCGACTACGAGCAGTACTTC. Translating it yields CASSIGPSPDYEQYF. Using reference TRBV19 and TRBJ2-7 for the parts outside the CDR3, the full variable domain is DGGITQSPKYLFRKEGQNVTLSCEQNLNHDAMYWYRQDPGQGLRLIYYSQIVNDFQKGDIAEGYSVSREKKESFPLTVTSAQKNPTAFYLCASSIGPSPDYEQYFGPGTRLTVT.

This clone was observed many times. This rearrangement joins TRBV9 to TRBJ1-5, with D unclear. V dropped 0 bases and J dropped 3 bases, with 10 bases sitting between them. CDR3 length: 15 amino acids. Germline V CDR1 and CDR2: SGDLS, YYNGEE. The CDR3 bases are TGTGCCAGCAGCGTAGCGCCGGGTCCCAATCAGCCCCAGCATTTT. Residues: CASSVAPGPNQPQHF.

The genes are TRBV5-5 and TRBJ1-2, with D hard to call. Germline values: CDR1 SGHKS, CDR2 YYEKEE (reference sequence). V was cut by 0 bases and J by 5 bases, with 5 bases left in between. This CDR3 region has 12 residues. CDR3: CASSLVAYGYTF. The DNA of the CDR3 is TGTGCCAGCAGCTTGGTTGCGTATGGCTACACCTTC.

V and J are TRBV27 and TRBJ2-7, with D possibly matching TRBD1 (6 bases). The V end lost 1 base, the J end lost 3 bases, and 10 bases lay between the germline ends. Germline assignment: CDR1 MNHEY and CDR2 SMNVEV (reference sequence). This CDR3 is 14 amino acids long. The CDR3 loop reads CASSLWAGDYEQYF. In DNA form, the CDR3 reads TGTGCCAGCAGTTTATGGGCAGGGGACTACGAGCAGTACTTC.

As concerns this clone: One end of the junction fails to match germline, which may point to a read error. This chain connects TRBV5-1 to TRBJ1-1, with D perhaps TRBD1 (5 bases). CDR1 and CDR2 from the germline V gene are SGHRS and YFSETQ. This CDR3 comprises 13 residues. The CDR3 loop is CASGFTGNTEAFF. Written as DNA, the CDR3 is TGCGCCAGCGGCTTTACAGGCAACACTGAAGCTTTCTTT.